This TCR beta chain was observed in a study of CD8 T cells in ankylosing spondylitis. The study, taken as a whole, reports: Disease-associated clones were CD8+ and fairly uncommon in peripheral blood. A TCR beta motif of fewer than 10 highly homologous variants seemed to mark ankylosing spondylitis blood.

For TCR beta, libraries came from quantitative 5'-RACE with molecular barcodes. TCRdb passed the 5' RACE reads through MiXCR, listing each CDR3 protein once. The sample contains a few hundred thousand distinct CDR3 sequences, around 21% of which appear only once. The V gene's germline CDR1 is LNHDA and CDR2 SQIVND (reference sequence). Trimming cost V 6 bases and J 3 bases, with 14 bases left between them. The CDR3 loop spans 15 amino acids. As to this clonotype: The antigen is unknown.

This receptor was obtained from a female donor with ankylosing spondylitis or in good health (not recorded which). Specimen: blood, either unsorted or a sorted T cell fraction (not recorded which). V is TRBV19 and J is TRBJ2-2; the D gene is possibly TRBD1 (6 bases). The CDR3 sequence: CASRVQDSHTGELFF. Written as DNA, the CDR3 is TGTGCCAGTAGGGTACAGGACAGCCACACCGGGGAGCTGTTTTTT.